This TCR beta chain came from a study of high-grade serous ovarian cancer treatment subgroups. Background on the study: On average, approximately 14,000 reads and roughly 7,000 unique TCR beta rearrangements were obtained per sample.

Here immunoSEQ multiplex PCR was the method, and the copy in TCRdb shows in-frame clones only, minus some. Among roughly 1,600 clones listed, 65% to 70% were seen once. In regard to this clone: The antigen is undetermined.

The V segment lost 4 bases and the J segment 9 bases; nucleotides outside the gene matches: 5. The CDR3 has 14 amino acids. Germline V gene data show CDR1 as SGHVS and CDR2 as FNYEAQ. Tumor tissue was taken before any definitive surgery or chemotherapy was given. Study-level points and caveats: Repertoire similarity ranged roughly 0.1 to 0.79 between tumors of one patient.

The sequencing input was tumor tissue. This chain joins TRBV7-6 and TRBJ1-6, with 8 bases that match TRBD1. This TCR derives from a human donor with high-grade serous ovarian cancer. The CDR3 region is CASSSDRALSPLHF. CDR3 sequence (DNA): TGTGCCAGCAGCTCGGACAGGGCCCTTTCACCCCTCCACTTT.